This is a list of T cell receptor beta chains from one sample in a study of cytomegalovirus exposure and HLA in healthy donors. Sequencing used immunoSEQ multiplex PCR; TCRdb keeps in-frame clones, though not all of them. The sample yields 110,000 to 150,000 clones, 70% to 80% seen once. Sample: PBMCs. These receptors originate from an older woman in good health and CMV-seropositive. Each CDR3 is given with its conserved first and last residue. A D gene is named only where the DNA matches it firmly. The size field is filled for only some rows; it gives once, few, many or a size class.

cdr3_nt cdr3_aa d_call v_call cdr3_length clone_size j_call
TGTGCCAGTAGTATAGAAAGACGGACAAACACTGAAGCTTTCTTT CASSIERRTNTEAFF - TRBV19 15 - TRBJ1-1
TGTGCCAGCAGTTTATCCCCCCTACAGGGGGCTGAAGCTTTCTTT CASSLSPLQGAEAFF TRBD1 TRBV28 15 once TRBJ1-1
TGTGCCAGCATGCTGGGCGGGGTAGCTAATGAAAAACTGTTTTTT CASMLGGVANEKLFF - TRBV6-1 15 - TRBJ1-4
TGTGCCAGCAGTTTGGGCCGCTCCTACGAGCAGTACTTC CASSLGRSYEQYF - TRBV28 13 - TRBJ2-7
TGCGCCAGCAGCAAGGAGGGATCCTCTGGAAACACCATATATTTT CASSKEGSSGNTIYF - TRBV5-1 15 once TRBJ1-3
TGCGCCAGCGCCCCTCTGGGGAGTAATGAAAAACTGTTTTTT CASAPLGSNEKLFF - TRBV5-1 14 - TRBJ1-4
TGTGCCAGCTCACCACCTAGCGGGGGGAACACCGGGGAGCTGTTTTTT CASSPPSGGNTGELFF TRBD2 TRBV18 16 - TRBJ2-2
TGTGCCAGCAGTGTGTCAGGGGGCGAGCAGTACTTC CASSVSGGEQYF TRBD1 TRBV28 12 - TRBJ2-7
TGTGCCATCAGTGACCATTCTGCCCAGGGTAACTATGGCTACACCTTC CAISDHSAQGNYGYTF - TRBV10-3 16 - TRBJ1-2
TGTGCCAGCAGAATATTGGGGACAGGCCAAGAGACCCAGTACTTC CASRILGTGQETQYF TRBD1 TRBV6-1 15 few TRBJ2-5
TGTGCCAGCAGGACAGACACAGATACGCAGTATTTT CASRTDTDTQYF - TRBV2 12 once TRBJ2-3
TGTGCCAGCAGTTATGAGATTAACACTGAAGCTTTCTTT CASSYEINTEAFF - TRBV6-5 13 - TRBJ1-1
TGTGCCAGCAGTTCCGTGACAGGGGGCGGAAACACCATATATTTT CASSSVTGGGNTIYF TRBD1 TRBV6-7 15 - TRBJ1-3
TGCGCCAGCAGTGAACATTCCGGGAGGAATCAGCCCCAGCATTTT CASSEHSGRNQPQHF - TRBV10-1 15 - TRBJ1-5
TGTGCCTGGAGCGTCGGGACTGAAGCTTTCTTT CAWSVGTEAFF - TRBV30 11 - TRBJ1-1
TGTGCCAGCTTCTTAGTAGCGGGAGAGGGGGAGACCCAGTACTTC CASFLVAGEGETQYF TRBD2 TRBV2 15 - TRBJ2-5
TGTGCCAGCAGCATCTTAACCGGGACTAGCACAGATACGCAGTATTTT CASSILTGTSTDTQYF - TRBV9 16 - TRBJ2-3
TGTGCCAGTAGTATAGGGGGCACCAACACTGAAGCTTTCTTT CASSIGGTNTEAFF - TRBV19 14 - TRBJ1-1
TGTGCCAGCTCACCCTCGAGCGGGCCATGGGACACTGAAGCTTTCTTT CASSPSSGPWDTEAFF - TRBV18 16 - TRBJ1-1
TGCAGCGGGAAACAGGGGAAGGGCGAGCAGTACTTC CSGKQGKGEQYF TRBD1 TRBV29-1 12 - TRBJ2-7
TGCGCCAGCGGCGGCAACATGAACACTGAAGCTTTCTTT CASGGNMNTEAFF - TRBV5-1 13 - TRBJ1-1
TGTGCCAGCGGTGAAGACAGGATCTATGGCTACACCTTC CASGEDRIYGYTF - TRBV6-5 13 - TRBJ1-2
TGTGCCAGCAGTGAAACTTCATCTCGGACAGGGCTCCACGATGGCTACACCTTC CASSETSSRTGLHDGYTF TRBD1 TRBV6-1 18 - TRBJ1-2
TGCGCCACCTCCCTGGGCAGCTACTATGGCTACACCTTC CATSLGSYYGYTF - TRBV5-1 13 few TRBJ1-2
TGTGCCTGGACCATCAAGGGGACAGATAATTCACCCCTCCACTTT CAWTIKGTDNSPLHF TRBD1 TRBV30 15 - TRBJ1-6
TGCAGTGCTAGTATTGGGGACAGCAGGTTCTTC CSASIGDSRFF TRBD1 TRBV20-1 11 - TRBJ2-1
TGCGCCAGCAGCGTGACAGGAAACACTGAAGCTTTCTTT CASSVTGNTEAFF - TRBV5-1 13 - TRBJ1-1
TGTGCCAGCTCACCAACAGGGGGCACTGAAGCTTTCTTT CASSPTGGTEAFF TRBD1 TRBV18 13 few TRBJ1-1
TGTGCCAGCAGTCGGGGACAGCTAAATGGCTACACCTTC CASSRGQLNGYTF TRBD1 TRBV6-5 13 - TRBJ1-2
TGTGCCAGCAGCAGAGGACTAGCGGGAGGTCACAATGAGCAGTTCTTC CASSRGLAGGHNEQFF TRBD2 TRBV5-4 16 few TRBJ2-1
TGCGCCAGCAGCCAAGAGCTAGCGGGGACCTACGAGCAGTACTTC CASSQELAGTYEQYF TRBD2 TRBV4-1 15 few TRBJ2-7
TGTGCCAGCAGTTACTCGACGTTGGGAGGGATCTATGGCTACACCTTC CASSYSTLGGIYGYTF - TRBV6-5 16 - TRBJ1-2
TGTGCCAGCAGCTTAGGGCCGGGACTAGCGGGACATGAGCAGTTCTTC CASSLGPGLAGHEQFF TRBD2 TRBV7-2 16 - TRBJ2-1
TGTGCCAGTAGCAGCGACATGGGGCGAAACACCATATATTTT CASSSDMGRNTIYF - TRBV19 14 - TRBJ1-3
TGTGCCAGCAGTTCCCTGGGGGGAGGTTTTGGCTACACCTTC CASSSLGGGFGYTF - TRBV6-6 14 few TRBJ1-2
TGCGCCAGCAGCTTGATCCCGGCGGGAGGGACAGATACGCAGTATTTT CASSLIPAGGTDTQYF TRBD2 TRBV5-1 16 once TRBJ2-3
TGCAGCGTTGACAGGGGCACAGATACGCAGTATTTT CSVDRGTDTQYF - TRBV29-1 12 - TRBJ2-3
TGTGCCAGCAGCTTAGGACAGGCTTTGAACACTGAAGCTTTCTTT CASSLGQALNTEAFF TRBD1 TRBV9 15 - TRBJ1-1
TGCGCCAGCAGCTTCCCGGGTACTAGCGGGAGGGCCTTGAATGAGCAGTTCTTC CASSFPGTSGRALNEQFF TRBD2 TRBV5-1 18 once TRBJ2-1
TGTGCCAGCAGTGGGCAGGGGGCTCCCAATCAGCCCCAGCATTTT CASSGQGAPNQPQHF TRBD1 TRBV28 15 - TRBJ1-5